This T cell receptor beta chain was recorded in a study of blood T cells in healthy people across ages. A second PCR of 7 to 11 cycles used a sample-barcoded 5' primer and a J-beta primer mix. Carrying 12 random nucleotides, a template-switch adaptor labeled each individual cDNA molecule. Every sample gave at least 2.5 million paired-end reads containing CDR3. TCRdb called the 5' RACE reads again in MiXCR, with one record for every CDR3 protein. The sample records under 950,000 distinct CDR3 sequences, approximately 21% being singletons. Trimming removed 0 bases from V and 2 bases from J, with 12 bases in between. There are 16 residues in the CDR3. Germline CDR1 reads MGHRA; CDR2 reads YSYEKL. Each donor was a healthy Caucasian individual from Russia, aged 6 to 90. This clonotype was observed a few times.

Sequences were obtained from blood. The clonotype was recovered from a man in his sixties or seventies in good health. The chain is built from TRBV4-1 and TRBJ2-3; D is possibly TRBD1 or TRBD2 (6 bases each). Here the CDR3 reads CASSQDRGGNTDTQYF. CDR3 sequence (DNA): TGCGCCAGCAGCCAAGATCGAGGGGGGAACACAGATACGCAGTATTTT.